These 28 T cell receptor beta chains came from one sample sequenced in a study of control samples from healthy donors and cancer patients. Sequencing used immunoSEQ multiplex PCR; TCRdb keeps in-frame clones, though not all of them. The table includes about 130,000 clones, 91% detected once. Sequencing used blood. The receptors originated from a man in his late teens or twenties in good health.

Written as DNA, the CDR3 is TGTGCCAGCAGTTACTCAGGGGTCTGGGATAATTCACCCCTCCACTTT. The encoded protein is CASSYSGVWDNSPLHF. The rearrangement uses TRBV6-6 and TRBJ1-6; D may be TRBD1 (5 bases). Germline assignment: CDR1 MNHNY and CDR2 SVGAGI (reference sequence). The CDR3 runs to 16 residues. Trimming cost V 0 bases and J 5 bases, with 11 bases left between them.

This chain uses TRBV4-1 with TRBJ2-7; 7 bases fit TRBD1. Germline CDR1 reads MGHRA; CDR2 reads YSYEKL. CDR3 size: 17 residues. Germline trimming cut 0 bases from V and 2 bases from J; bases unmatched to any gene: 10. This chain's CDR3 is CASSQEIGRQGPYEQYF. CDR3 DNA sequence: TGCGCCAGCAGCCAAGAGATTGGGAGACAGGGACCCTACGAGCAGTACTTC.

The chain employs TRBV6-5 and TRBJ1-2, with a tentative D call TRBD1 (5 bases). The ends were cut back, 7 bases at V and 3 bases at J, with 18 bases in the middle. Germline CDR1 and CDR2: MNHEY and SVGAGI. The CDR3 runs to 15 residues. CDR3 residues: CASTPMRGGDYGYTF. In DNA, the CDR3 is TGTGCCAGCACCCCTATGCGGGGAGGGGACTATGGCTACACCTTC.

This clone showed up many times. The V and J genes are TRBV27 and TRBJ1-2; D may be TRBD1 (6 bases). The V gene lost 4 bases and the J gene lost 4 bases, with 10 bases spanning the gap. The CDR3 length is 13 residues. CDR1 and CDR2 (germline): MNHEY, SMNVEV (reference sequence). The CDR3 region has the DNA TGTGCCAGCAGTTCTGGGGGCGCCTATGGCTACACCTTC. It specifies CASSSGGAYGYTF.

V and J are TRBV6-4 and TRBJ1-2, with 8 bases lining up with TRBD1. CDR1 is MRHNA, CDR2 SNTAGT, per germline. The V gene end was trimmed by 4 bases and the J gene end by 3 bases; junction bases not matched to a gene: 4. This CDR3 comprises 14 residues. The CDR3 here is CASSATTGDYGYTF. For the CDR3, the DNA is TGTGCCAGCAGTGCCACGACAGGGGACTATGGCTACACCTTC.

This chain joins TRBV15 and TRBJ1-1; 7 bases are shared with TRBD1. This CDR3 comprises 16 residues. The germline V gene encodes CDR1 LNHNV and CDR2 YYDKDF (reference sequence). Trimming took 5 bases from V and 0 from J; bases not matched to a gene: 9. The CDR3 bases are TGTGCCACCAGCCCCTTAGGACAGGCCTTGAACACTGAAGCTTTCTTT. It yields the protein CATSPLGQALNTEAFF.

V is TRBV11-2 and J is TRBJ1-1, with 7 bases fitting TRBD1. V shed 4 bases and J 0 bases; nucleotides not matched to a gene: 2. Germline V lookup: CDR1 SGHAT, CDR2 FQNNGV. This CDR3 has 14 residues. Written as DNA, the CDR3 is TGTGCCAGCAGCTGGGGGACAGTGAACACTGAAGCTTTCTTT. This translates into CASSWGTVNTEAFF.

J is TRBJ1-1 and V is TRBV3-1 (or the pseudogene TRBV3-2), with a tentative D call TRBD1 (5 bases). The CDR3 extends over 15 amino acids. Between the trimmed V and J ends, which lost 0 bases and 5 bases, there was a span of 13 bases. From germline, CDR1 is LGHDT and CDR2 YNNKEL (reference sequence). CDR3 sequence reads: CASSQDLRGNTEAFF. The CDR3 region has the DNA TGTGCCAGCAGCCAAGATTTGCGGGGGAATACTGAAGCTTTCTTT.

Only a few counts were recorded for this clone. The chain couples TRBV18 to TRBJ1-2; 9 positions match TRBD1. The CDR3 loop spans 14 amino acids. Germline V lookup: CDR1 KGHSH, CDR2 LQKENI. V lost 6 bases to trimming and J lost 8 bases; unmatched junction nucleotides: 10. The CDR3 is CASSPGQGLIGYTF. CDR3 sequence (DNA): TGTGCCAGCTCCCCCGGACAGGGGTTGATCGGCTACACCTTC. Complete variable domain (other parts from reference TRBV18 and TRBJ1-2): NAGVMQNPRHLVRRRGQEARLRCSPMKGHSHVYWYRQLPEEGLKFMVYLQKENIIDESGMPKERFSAEFPKEGPSILRIQQVVRGDSAAYFCASSPGQGLIGYTFGSGTRLTVV.

The chain recombines TRBV7-6 with TRBJ1-4; a weak D match, TRBD1 (5 bases). The ends were cut back, 6 bases at V and 8 bases at J, with 19 bases in the middle. The CDR3 loop spans 15 amino acids. From germline, CDR1 is SGHVS and CDR2 FNYEAQ. The CDR3 sequence is CASSPEVRGGEKLFF. The CDR3 DNA reads TGTGCCAGCAGTCCCGAGGTCCGGGGCGGGGAAAAACTGTTTTTT.

The chain combines TRBV11-2 with TRBJ1-6, with no clear D. Trimming cost V 2 bases and J 10 bases, with 12 bases left between them. CDR3 size: 14 residues. Germline V gene data show CDR1 as SGHAT and CDR2 as FQNNGV. This CDR3 reads CASSLWEGLSPLHF. The CDR3 DNA is TGTGCCAGCAGCTTATGGGAGGGTCTCTCACCCCTCCACTTT.

The V call is TRBV11-1, the J call TRBJ2-3; the match to TRBD1 covers 8 bases. With 5 bases clipped from V and 2 bases from J, the junction kept 6 bases outside the gene matches. The germline gives CDR1 SGHAT, CDR2 FQDESV (reference sequence). There are 15 residues in the CDR3. In DNA, the CDR3 is TGTGCCAGCAGCCGGGACAGGCGCTACACAGATACGCAGTATTTT. Translating gives CASSRDRRYTDTQYF.

The chain joins TRBV19 to TRBJ1-3; D gene ambiguous. The V and J ends lost 5 bases and 0 bases respectively, with 11 bases between them. The CDR3 spans 15 residues. The germline gives CDR1 LNHDA, CDR2 SQIVND (reference sequence). CDR3 in amino acids: CASSDSDNSGNTIYF. As DNA, the CDR3 is TGTGCCAGTAGTGATAGCGACAACTCTGGAAACACCATATATTTT.

The rearrangement uses TRBV2 and TRBJ1-5, with D perhaps matching TRBD1 (6 bases). The CDR3 has 14 amino acids. V lost 2 bases to trimming and J lost 4 bases, with 9 bases between them. Germline assignment: CDR1 SNHLY and CDR2 FYNNEI. CDR3 bases: TGTGCCAGCAGTGAAACAGGGTTAAATCAGCCCCAGCATTTT. It specifies CASSETGLNQPQHF.

V and J are TRBV2 and TRBJ2-1, with D hard to call. V was clipped by 2 bases and J by 4 bases, with 6 bases between them. The CDR3 extends over 13 amino acids. Germline lookup yields CDR1 SNHLY and CDR2 FYNNEI. For the CDR3, the DNA is TGTGCCAGCAGTGAATTACTTTACAATGAGCAGTTCTTC. As protein: CASSELLYNEQFF.

The chain carries TRBV4-1 and TRBJ1-6; D unclear. The CDR3 has 14 residues. Germline V gives CDR1 MGHRA, CDR2 YSYEKL. Trimming removed 2 bases at V and 13 bases at J, with 15 bases between. The CDR3 bases are TGCGCCAGCAGCCAACTGACATTTGCTACGCCCCTCCACTTT. Encoded protein: CASSQLTFATPLHF.

V gene TRBV5-1 combines with J gene TRBJ2-3; TRBD1 agrees at 12 bases. From germline, CDR1 is SGHRS and CDR2 YFSETQ. The CDR3 totals 16 residues. V was clipped by 0 bases and J by 2 bases; unmatched bases: 1. CDR3 sequence (DNA): TGCGCCAGCAGCTTGGTGGGACAGGGGGCCACAGATACGCAGTATTTT. Protein product: CASSLVGQGATDTQYF.

The chain carries TRBV6-5 and TRBJ2-7; 7 bases fit TRBD1. The CDR3 covers 14 residues. The trim removed 6 bases at V and 1 base at J, leaving 6 bases unmatched. Per germline, CDR1 MNHEY and CDR2 SVGAGI. Here the CDR3 reads CASRRGRGSYEQYF. CDR3 DNA sequence: TGTGCCAGCAGGAGGGGCAGGGGGTCCTACGAGCAGTACTTC.

The genes are TRBV6-6 and TRBJ2-1; D is perhaps TRBD1 (6 bases). Deletions cut 6 bases from V and 5 bases from J, with 11 bases between. Germline CDR1 MNHNY, CDR2 SVGAGI (reference sequence). CDR3 length: 13 residues. CDR3 sequence (DNA): TGTGCCAGCAGGAGAACAGGGAACAATGAGCAGTTCTTC. It is translated as CASRRTGNNEQFF.

This clone was counted a few times. This sample also contains other DNA sequences that code for the same CDR3. The chain carries TRBV5-1 and TRBJ1-1, with D perhaps TRBD1 (6 bases). Germline V gene data show CDR1 as SGHRS and CDR2 as YFSETQ. The V end was cut by 2 bases, the J end by 1 base, with 12 bases between. The CDR3 totals 15 residues. CDR3 in DNA: TGCGCCAGCAGCTTCGGGGGGCAGGGGAACACTGAAGCTTTCTTT. This gives the protein CASSFGGQGNTEAFF.

The chain couples TRBV6-6 to TRBJ2-3; 8 nucleotides agree with TRBD2. Germline V CDR1 and CDR2: MNHNY, SVGAGI (reference sequence). With 4 bases clipped from V and 7 bases from J, the junction kept 10 bases outside the gene matches. The CDR3 has 15 amino acids. In nucleotides, the CDR3 is TGTGCCAGCAGTTCCTCACGGGGGGGCAAGAATACGCAGTATTTT. Its protein is CASSSSRGGKNTQYF.

This clone appeared a single time. The chain couples TRBV7-3 to TRBJ1-2, with TRBD1 matching over 9 bases. This CDR3 is built from 17 residues. Germline V gives CDR1 SGHTA, CDR2 FQGTGA. V shed 4 bases, J shed 6 bases, and the junction held 15 bases outside the gene matches. The CDR3 loop reads CASSYGRGDREEDGYTF. The CDR3 DNA reads as TGTGCCAGCAGCTATGGGCGGGGGGACAGGGAAGAGGATGGCTACACCTTC.

The V and J genes are TRBV29-1 and TRBJ2-7; unclear D gene. The germline CDR1 and CDR2 sequences are SQVTM and ANQGSEA. Trimming removed 7 bases from V and 3 bases from J, with 10 bases in between. CDR3 length: 11 residues. CDR3 region: CSALENYEQYF. The CDR3 DNA sequence: TGCAGCGCCCTAGAGAACTACGAGCAGTACTTC.

This chain connects TRBV11-2 to TRBJ1-4; D unclear. CDR1 SGHAT and CDR2 FQNNGV come from the germline V gene. This CDR3 comprises 14 residues. V lost 1 base, J lost 7 bases, and 10 bases lay in between. CDR3 nucleotides: TGTGCCAGCAGCTTAGGACGGGTTGGTGAAAAACTGTTTTTT. This sequence encodes CASSLGRVGEKLFF.

This CDR3 reads CAWTANSGNTIYF. In nucleotides, the CDR3 is TGTGCCTGGACAGCAAACTCTGGAAACACCATATATTTT. The chain has TRBV30 and TRBJ1-3, with no clear D. This CDR3 contains 13 residues. The V and J ends lost 4 bases and 0 bases respectively, with 7 bases between them. CDR1 and CDR2 from the germline V gene are GTSNPN and SVGIG (reference sequence).

V gene TRBV5-1 combines with J gene TRBJ2-1, with D perhaps TRBD2 (5 bases). Trimming left V 0 bases short and J 4 bases short, with 8 bases between. Per the germline V gene, CDR1 is SGHRS and CDR2 is YFSETQ. This CDR3 has 14 residues. The CDR3 loop reads CASSLEVAYNEQFF. The CDR3 DNA follows: TGCGCCAGCAGCTTGGAAGTAGCGTACAATGAGCAGTTCTTC.

This chain uses TRBV11-2 with TRBJ1-5; no firm D call. The germline gives CDR1 SGHAT, CDR2 FQNNGV. The CDR3 length is 14 residues. Trimming removed 1 base at V and 4 bases at J, with 8 bases between. The CDR3 DNA is TGTGCCAGCAGCTTAGGCTCCGAGAATCAGCCCCAGCATTTT. This codes for CASSLGSENQPQHF.

The V call is TRBV6-5, the J call TRBJ2-5; D call uncertain. CDR3 length: 11 residues. The V end was cut by 1 base, the J end by 5 bases, with 2 bases between. CDR1 and CDR2 from the germline V gene are MNHEY and SVGAGI. CDR3 protein: CASSYLETQYF. In DNA form, the CDR3 reads TGTGCCAGCAGTTACTTGGAGACCCAGTACTTC.